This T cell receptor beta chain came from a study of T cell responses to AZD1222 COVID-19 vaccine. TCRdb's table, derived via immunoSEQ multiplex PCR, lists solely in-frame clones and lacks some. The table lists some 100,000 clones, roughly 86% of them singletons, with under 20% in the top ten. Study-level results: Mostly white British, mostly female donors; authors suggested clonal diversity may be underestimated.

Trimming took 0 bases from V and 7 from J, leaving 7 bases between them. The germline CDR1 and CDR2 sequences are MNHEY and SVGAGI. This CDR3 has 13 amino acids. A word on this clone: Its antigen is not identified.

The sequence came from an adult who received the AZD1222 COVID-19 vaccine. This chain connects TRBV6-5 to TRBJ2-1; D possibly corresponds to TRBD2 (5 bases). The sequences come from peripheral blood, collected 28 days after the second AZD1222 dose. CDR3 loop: CASSYSRGNEQFF. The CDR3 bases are TGTGCCAGCAGTTACTCGAGAGGGAATGAGCAGTTCTTC.